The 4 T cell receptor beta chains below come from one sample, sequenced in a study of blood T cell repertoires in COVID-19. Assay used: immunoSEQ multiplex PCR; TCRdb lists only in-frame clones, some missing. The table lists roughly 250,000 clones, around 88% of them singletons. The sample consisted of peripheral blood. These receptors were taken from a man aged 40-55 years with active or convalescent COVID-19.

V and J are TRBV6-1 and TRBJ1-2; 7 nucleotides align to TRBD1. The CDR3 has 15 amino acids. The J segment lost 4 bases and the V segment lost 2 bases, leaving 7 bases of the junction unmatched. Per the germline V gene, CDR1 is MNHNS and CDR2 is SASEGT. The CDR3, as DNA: TGTGCCAGCAGTGAATTTGGAGGGGGCCCCTATGGCTACACCTTC. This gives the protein CASSEFGGGPYGYTF.

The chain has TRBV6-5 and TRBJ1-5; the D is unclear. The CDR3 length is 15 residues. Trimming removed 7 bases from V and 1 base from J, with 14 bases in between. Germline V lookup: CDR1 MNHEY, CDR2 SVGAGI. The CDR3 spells CASKSTGGSNQPQHF. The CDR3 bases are TGTGCCAGCAAGAGTACGGGAGGGAGCAATCAGCCCCAGCATTTT.

The CDR3 sequence is CASSQVPGGPQFF. CDR3 bases: TGCGCCAGCAGCCAAGTTCCGGGGGGGCCGCAGTTCTTC. This rearrangement joins TRBV4-3 to TRBJ2-1, with TRBD2 matching over 8 bases. This CDR3 contains 13 residues. V was clipped by 1 base and J by 12 bases; unmatched bases: 5. Germline assignment: CDR1 LGHNA and CDR2 YSLEER.

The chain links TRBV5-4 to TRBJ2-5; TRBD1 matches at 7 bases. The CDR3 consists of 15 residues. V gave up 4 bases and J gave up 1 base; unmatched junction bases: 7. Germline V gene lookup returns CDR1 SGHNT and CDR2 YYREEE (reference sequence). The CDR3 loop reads CASSPLTGSQETQYF. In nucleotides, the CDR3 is TGTGCCAGCAGCCCTCTGACAGGGAGCCAAGAGACCCAGTACTTC.